Sequencing of this T cell receptor (beta chain) was carried out in a study of blood T cell repertoires in COVID-19 (dated by TCRdb to between 2020 and 2021). Broadly, across the study: Samples covering the acute and convalescent phases of COVID-19 were provided by collaborators in the United States, Italy and Spain. The material from the prospective study consisted of cDNA or gDNA derived from T cells, B-cell-depleted T cells, or PBMCs. The dataset comprised deeply sampled blood TCRbeta repertoires from subjects exposed to, actively infected with, or recovered from COVID-19. The repertoires were made available in a free public database intended to serve as a resource for research on the immune response to SARS-CoV-2. The samples were drawn from the first 160 participants of the ongoing ImmuneRACE study and from 950 to 1,500 subjects provided by 6 global collaborators. A de-identified subject ID, COVID-19 status, age in years and sex were almost always included in the sample metadata. HLA class I and class II types, where available, came from metadata supplied by the sample provider rather than from assay-based typing. The research as a whole found: The quantity of clinical and demographic metadata differed by source and by participant and was supplied without curation.

The collaborating institutions used their own protocols to collect whole blood in K2EDTA tubes. For TCRbeta analysis, collaborators shipped samples as frozen whole blood, isolated PBMCs, or DNA extracted from either of those sample types. TCRbeta CDR3 regions were amplified from genomic DNA by means of the immunoSEQ Assay, a bias-controlled multiplex PCR. From the authors' description of their analysis: The number of nucleated cells in each sample was estimated from the amplification of reference gene primers within the assay. To quantify the absolute abundance of each unique TCRbeta CDR3 rearrangement, sequence reads were collapsed and filtered. For each sample, productive Simpson clonality was calculated as the square root of Simpson's diversity index across productive rearrangements. TCRdb took this table from immuneACCESS and kept in-frame rearrangements with V and J called. Such tables lack part of the clones; where checked against another copy, unresolved V genes explain under half of the gap, and the rest is unexplained. V, J and clone size reflect that table, while D and trimming were determined from the DNA. The sample table holds around 130,000 clones, of which roughly 80% were seen once. Roughly 15% of the sample is taken by the ten largest.

This clone was seen a single time. Its antigen is not yet known. No clone much larger than this one lies a single base away; base qualities are absent. CDR1 and CDR2 (SGHRS, YFSETQ) derive from the germline V gene. Reading from cysteine to phenylalanine, the CDR3 counts 12 amino acids. Only the CDR3 DNA is retained, 36 bases long and in frame from the first base. The V and J ends are trimmed by 7 bases and 6 bases, leaving 13 bases between them. This clonotype was sampled from a woman aged 45-60 years with acute or convalescent COVID-19. Recombination linked TRBV5-1 to TRBJ1-2, with TRBD1 as a weak D call on 6 bases. The sequenced sample consisted of peripheral blood. The CDR3 region has the sequence CASRWDTNGYTF. The nucleotides read TGCGCCAGCCGCTGGGACACAAATGGCTACACCTTC.